This entry describes one T cell receptor (beta chain). Germline V gene lookup returns CDR1 LGHDT and CDR2 YNNKEL (reference sequence). The CDR3 consists of 13 residues. The V gene lost 0 bases and the J gene lost 7 bases, with 9 bases spanning the gap. The data are from a study of blood T cell repertoires in COVID-19. In the source study's methods: Cell counts per sample came from amplifying reference gene primers. Libraries were prepared by immunoSEQ multiplex PCR; TCRdb keeps only in-frame clonotypes and omits some of them. V and J calls and clone size are those listed in that table; D and trimming were worked out from the DNA. This repertoire shows tens of thousands of clones, approximately 86% found once; its top ten account for about 6.5%.

The source of this sequence is a man at least 80 years old with COVID-19, enrolled during active disease. Sequenced material: peripheral blood. V usage is TRBV3-1 (or the pseudogene TRBV3-2) and J usage is TRBJ1-1; unclear D gene. CDR3 protein: CASSQESFNEAFF. In DNA, the CDR3 is TGTGCCAGCAGCCAAGAGTCTTTTAATGAAGCTTTCTTT.